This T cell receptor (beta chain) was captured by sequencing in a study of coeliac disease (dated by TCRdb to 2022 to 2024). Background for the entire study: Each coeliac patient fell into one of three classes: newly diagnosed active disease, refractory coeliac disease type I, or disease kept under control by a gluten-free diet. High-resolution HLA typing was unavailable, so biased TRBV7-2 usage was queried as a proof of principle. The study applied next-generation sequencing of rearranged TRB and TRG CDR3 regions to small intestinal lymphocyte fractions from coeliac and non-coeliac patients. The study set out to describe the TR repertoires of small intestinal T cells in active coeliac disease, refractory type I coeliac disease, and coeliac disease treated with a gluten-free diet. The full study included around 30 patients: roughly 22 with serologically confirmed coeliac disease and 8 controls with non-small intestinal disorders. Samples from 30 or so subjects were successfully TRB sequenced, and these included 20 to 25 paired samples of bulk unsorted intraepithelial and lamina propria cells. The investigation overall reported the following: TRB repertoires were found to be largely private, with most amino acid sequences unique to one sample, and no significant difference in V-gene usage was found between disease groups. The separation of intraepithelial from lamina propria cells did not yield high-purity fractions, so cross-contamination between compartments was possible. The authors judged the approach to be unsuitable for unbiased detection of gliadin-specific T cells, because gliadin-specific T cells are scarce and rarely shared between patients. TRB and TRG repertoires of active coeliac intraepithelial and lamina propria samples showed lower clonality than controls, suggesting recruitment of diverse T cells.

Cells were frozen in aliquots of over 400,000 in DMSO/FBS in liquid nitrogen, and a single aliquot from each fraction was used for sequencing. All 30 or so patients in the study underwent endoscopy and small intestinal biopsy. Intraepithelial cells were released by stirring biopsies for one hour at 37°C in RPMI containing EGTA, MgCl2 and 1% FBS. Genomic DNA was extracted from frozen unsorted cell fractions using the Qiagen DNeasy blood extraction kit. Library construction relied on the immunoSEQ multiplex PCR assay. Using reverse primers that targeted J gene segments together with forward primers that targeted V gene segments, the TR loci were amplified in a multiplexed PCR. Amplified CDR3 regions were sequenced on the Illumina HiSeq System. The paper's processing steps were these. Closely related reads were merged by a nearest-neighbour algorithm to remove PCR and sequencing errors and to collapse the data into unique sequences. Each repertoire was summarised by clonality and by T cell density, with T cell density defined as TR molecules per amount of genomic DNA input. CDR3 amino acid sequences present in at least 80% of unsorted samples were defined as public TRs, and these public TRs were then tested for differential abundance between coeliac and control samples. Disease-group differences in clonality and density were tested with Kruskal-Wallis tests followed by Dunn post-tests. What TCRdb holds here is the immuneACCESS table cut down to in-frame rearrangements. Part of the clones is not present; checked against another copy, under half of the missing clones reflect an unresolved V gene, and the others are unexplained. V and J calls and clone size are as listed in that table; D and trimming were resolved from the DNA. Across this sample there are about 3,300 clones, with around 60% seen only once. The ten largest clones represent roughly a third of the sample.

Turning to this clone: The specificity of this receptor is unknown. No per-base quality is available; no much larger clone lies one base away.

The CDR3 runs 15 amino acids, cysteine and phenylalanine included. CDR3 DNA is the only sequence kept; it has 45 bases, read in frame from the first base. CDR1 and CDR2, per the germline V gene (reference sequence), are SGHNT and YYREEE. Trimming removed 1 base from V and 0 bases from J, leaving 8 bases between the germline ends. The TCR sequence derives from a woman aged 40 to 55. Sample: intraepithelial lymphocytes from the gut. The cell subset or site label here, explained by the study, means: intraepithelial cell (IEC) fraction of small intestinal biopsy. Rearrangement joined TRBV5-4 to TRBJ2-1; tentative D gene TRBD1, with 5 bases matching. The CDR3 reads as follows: CASSLYRPSYNEQFF. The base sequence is TGTGCCAGCAGCTTGTACAGGCCCTCCTACAATGAGCAGTTCTTC.